This T cell receptor beta chain is from a study of tumor-infiltrating lymphocytes in localized non-small cell lung cancer. Study-level findings and limits: No T-cell fraction difference was seen between IM1 and IM2 tumors.

This CDR3 contains 12 residues. Germline CDR1 is ENHRY and CDR2 is SYGVKD. V was pared by 4 bases and J by 6 bases, with 2 bases of the junction left unmatched. Concerning this clone itself: Its antigen remains unidentified.

Sequencing was performed with immunoSEQ multiplex PCR; in TCRdb, only in-frame clones are kept and a portion is missing. The repertoire holds some 8,400 clones, with more than 65% as singletons. Sequenced: lung tumor tissue. The V and J genes are TRBV10-3 and TRBJ2-7; 8 nucleotides line up with TRBD1. The sequence came from a human donor with non-small cell lung cancer. CDR3 protein: CAISGTGFEQYF. DNA for the CDR3: TGTGCCATCAGTGGGACAGGGTTCGAGCAGTACTTC.